This is a list of T cell receptor beta chains from one sample in a study of T cell repertoires in cytomegalovirus infection. Using its own MiXCR run on the reads, TCRdb lists one record per CDR3 protein. This sample has about 830,000 distinct CDR3 sequences, with 30% to 35% found just once. No antigens are known for them. The starting material was cultured CD8+ T cells from PBMCs, obtained from culture after CMV antigen stimulation. These receptors originate from a human donor in good health (CMV status not recorded). Some clones in this sample may be carry-over from other donors' samples. CDR3s leave out the opening cysteine and the closing phenylalanine or tryptophan.

len: 14
v_gene: TRBV6-1
j_gene: TRBJ2-1
CDR3aa: ASSEWAGGPSNEQF

len: 14
v_gene: TRBV6-1
j_gene: TRBJ2-2
CDR3aa: ASSDPGTGYTGELF

len: 15
v_gene: TRBV5-1
j_gene: TRBJ2-1
CDR3aa: ASSLSAVKVPYNEQF

len: 12
v_gene: TRBV28
j_gene: TRBJ1-5
CDR3aa: ASSPASQGQPQH

len: 12
v_gene: TRBV27
j_gene: TRBJ2-7
CDR3aa: ASSVGQGGPEQY

len: 14
v_gene: TRBV25-1
j_gene: TRBJ1-4
CDR3aa: ASSEYYPLTNEKLF

len: 12
v_gene: TRBV5-3
j_gene: TRBJ1-1
CDR3aa: ASSLAEGIPEAF

len: 11
v_gene: TRBV7-8
j_gene: TRBJ2-7
CDR3aa: ASSANWGHKQY

len: 14
v_gene: TRBV4-1
j_gene: TRBJ1-4
CDR3aa: ASSQDARTGGEKLF

len: 12
v_gene: TRBV7-2
j_gene: TRBJ2-1
CDR3aa: ASSVDIQFGEQF

len: 11
v_gene: TRBV6-8
j_gene: TRBJ1-4
CDR3aa: ASSYAGREKLF

len: 14
v_gene: TRBV7-2
j_gene: TRBJ1-5
CDR3aa: ASSLEAREKNQPQH

len: 15
v_gene: TRBV7-2
j_gene: TRBJ2-4
CDR3aa: ASSLRYEGVAKNIQY

len: 12
v_gene: TRBV10-3
j_gene: TRBJ2-7
CDR3aa: AISEVRDIYEQY

len: 12
v_gene: TRBV12-3/TRBV12-4
j_gene: TRBJ2-2
CDR3aa: ATPGQRNTGELF

len: 14
v_gene: TRBV10-3
j_gene: TRBJ2-2
CDR3aa: AISELPTVNTGELF

len: 11
v_gene: TRBV4-3
j_gene: TRBJ2-3
CDR3aa: ASSPDGDNTQY

len: 11
v_gene: TRBV7-9
j_gene: TRBJ2-2
CDR3aa: AFPSGNTGELF

len: 14
v_gene: TRBV15
j_gene: TRBJ2-3
CDR3aa: ATSRVGTGEGATQY

len: 12
v_gene: TRBV20-1
j_gene: TRBJ2-5
CDR3aa: SGYRPGNQETQY

len: 11
v_gene: TRBV28
j_gene: TRBJ2-3
CDR3aa: ASIEQLGDTQY

len: 17
v_gene: TRBV20-1
j_gene: TRBJ2-1
CDR3aa: SARDPTSGGPSSYNEQF

len: 12
v_gene: TRBV7-2
j_gene: TRBJ1-4
CDR3aa: ASSLGTVNEKLF

len: 12
v_gene: TRBV27
j_gene: TRBJ1-1
CDR3aa: ASSFPGHHTEAF

len: 10
v_gene: TRBV6-6
j_gene: TRBJ1-2
CDR3aa: ASSGETGRYT